Given below is one TCR beta chain in context. Trimming stripped 2 bases from V and 1 base from J, with 8 bases between. This CDR3 comprises 14 residues. The V gene's germline CDR1 is KGHSH and CDR2 LQKENI. The data stem from a study of regulatory T cells in long-lasting Graves disease. The time point is: newly diagnosed GD, antithyroid drugs for less than 3 months. Researchers made the TCR library from RNA that was extracted from PBMCs. A roughly 8.6-milliliter sample of peripheral blood was drawn into EDTA tubes. Library construction for TCR beta used iRepertoire HTBI primers and Arm-PCR of CDR3 regions. TCRdb re-called the multiplex PCR reads through MiXCR, storing one row per CDR3 protein. The table records about 220,000 distinct CDR3 sequences, around 17% of them present only once.

V and J are TRBV18 and TRBJ1-1; no reliable D call. This specimen was peripheral blood mononuclear cells (PBMCs), taken at new diagnosis, from a patient treated with antithyroid drugs. This receptor was obtained from a female donor with Graves disease. The CDR3 loop reads CASSPNAENTEAFF. The CDR3, as DNA: TGTGCCAGCTCACCAAATGCGGAGAACACTGAAGCTTTCTTT.